These T cell receptor beta chains were read from a single sample in a study of cytomegalovirus exposure and HLA in healthy donors. The assay was immunoSEQ multiplex PCR, and TCRdb's table has in-frame clones only and misses some. The table includes approximately 110,000 clones, around 73% detected once. The sequencing sample was made of PBMCs. Receptors originate from a man between 35 and 55 years old in good health and CMV-seronegative. Each CDR3 is given with its conserved first and last residue. The D gene is left open where the match is weak. Size values are once, few and many counts, or a class for expanded clones, and some rows have none.

TRBV5-1	.	TRBJ1-2	.	TGCGCCAGCAGCTCGCGCAGGCAGGTCAATGGCTACACCTTC	CASSSRRQVNGYTF
TRBV6-5	.	TRBJ1-2	.	TGTGCCAGCAGTCGACAGACTCGATATGGCTACACCTTC	CASSRQTRYGYTF
TRBV5-4	.	TRBJ2-2	.	TGTGCCAGCAGCTTTGAAGTCCTAGGCCCCGGGGAGCTGTTTTTT	CASSFEVLGPGELFF
TRBV11-3	TRBD1	TRBJ2-7	.	TGTGCCAGCAGCCCTAAGGGGGCTACCTACGAGCAGTACTTC	CASSPKGATYEQYF
TRBV7-2	.	TRBJ2-7	.	TGTGCCAGCAGCTTAGCTGGTAGCGGAGTTTACGAGCAGTACTTC	CASSLAGSGVYEQYF
TRBV30	TRBD2	TRBJ2-1	.	TGTGCCTGGAATACCGGGACTAGGTTTAGTGAGCAGTTCTTC	CAWNTGTRFSEQFF
TRBV7-6	.	TRBJ1-1	.	TGTGCCAGCAGCTTGGGGCAGGAAGCTTTCTTT	CASSLGQEAFF
TRBV9	.	TRBJ1-1	.	TGTGCCAGCGAGGGGGGGACACAGAACACTGAAGCTTTCTTT	CASEGGTQNTEAFF
TRBV19	TRBD1	TRBJ1-1	.	TGTGCCAGTACCAGTCCCGGGACAGGGGGCCCTGAAGCTTTCTTT	CASTSPGTGGPEAFF
TRBV19	.	TRBJ1-4	.	TGTGCCAGTGGGGAGGGGTCTTCGGCAACTAATGAAAAACTGTTTTTT	CASGEGSSATNEKLFF
TRBV14	.	TRBJ2-6	.	TGTGCCAGCAGCCAAATAGGGAGCTCTGGGGCCAACGTCCTGACTTTC	CASSQIGSSGANVLTF
TRBV6-5	.	TRBJ1-1	once	TGTGCCAGCAGTCCAAGAGCTGGACCCGGAGGTGAAGCTTTCTTT	CASSPRAGPGGEAFF
TRBV7-9	TRBD1	TRBJ2-7	.	TGTGCCAGCAGCTTAGCGGTTCCGACAGGGGCCGAGCAGTACTTC	CASSLAVPTGAEQYF
TRBV30	.	TRBJ2-7	few	TGTGCCTGGAGCCCCACCTACGAGCAGTACTTC	CAWSPTYEQYF
TRBV19	.	TRBJ1-2	.	TGTGCCAGTAGCAGTTATGGCTACACCTTC	CASSSYGYTF
TRBV5-4	.	TRBJ1-6	.	TGTGCCAGCAGCTTGGTAGGGGAGGCTAATTCACCCCTCCACTTT	CASSLVGEANSPLHF
TRBV15	.	TRBJ1-1	.	TGTGCCACCAGCAGCCGCCAGGGGAACACTGAAGCTTTCTTT	CATSSRQGNTEAFF
TRBV5-8	TRBD1	TRBJ2-1	few	TGTGCCAGCAGCCTCCCATGGGGACAGGGAATGGGTGAGCAGTTCTTC	CASSLPWGQGMGEQFF
TRBV7-3	TRBD1	TRBJ2-3	.	TGTGCCAGCAGCCCGCCGGACAGGGGGGGCACAGATACGCAGTATTTT	CASSPPDRGGTDTQYF
TRBV19	TRBD1	TRBJ2-7	few	TGTGCCAGTAGTACAGGGACAGGGCTTCCCTACGAGCAGTACTTC	CASSTGTGLPYEQYF
TRBV19	TRBD2	TRBJ2-7	.	TGTGCCAGTAGTAGGGAGGGCAGATCCTACGAGCAGTACTTC	CASSREGRSYEQYF
TRBV6-5	.	TRBJ2-7	few	TGTGCCAGCAGACCCGGACAGTTCGGGGCGGACGAGCAGTACTTC	CASRPGQFGADEQYF
TRBV7-9	TRBD1	TRBJ1-4	.	TGTGCCAGCAACCGGGACAGGGGATATGAAAAACTGTTTTTT	CASNRDRGYEKLFF
TRBV5-6	.	TRBJ2-5	.	TGTGCCAGCAAAAGCTCCGGGTCCGTGGGGACCCAGTACTTC	CASKSSGSVGTQYF
TRBV10-3	.	TRBJ1-2	.	TGTGCCATCAGTGACGGGGTCTATGGCTACACCTTC	CAISDGVYGYTF
TRBV6-5	TRBD1	TRBJ2-7	.	TGTGCCAGCACCGTCTCTCGGACAGGGCTGTGGGAGCAGTACTTC	CASTVSRTGLWEQYF
TRBV7-8	.	TRBJ2-7	.	TGTGCCAGCAGCCTGGGGACTCGGATCTACGAGCAGTACTTC	CASSLGTRIYEQYF
TRBV4-1	.	TRBJ1-2	.	TGCGCCAGCAGCAGCTACTATGGCTACACCTTC	CASSSYYGYTF
TRBV7-9	TRBD1	TRBJ2-6	.	TGTGCCAGCAGCACGGGACAGGGAGCTGGGGCCAACGTCCTGACTTTC	CASSTGQGAGANVLTF
TRBV4-3	.	TRBJ1-1	.	TGCGCCAGCAGCCAAGATGGGGGGGAATGGCGCATGAACACTGAAGCTTTCTTT	CASSQDGGEWRMNTEAFF
TRBV30	.	TRBJ1-1	.	TGTGCCTGGAGTGGCAGGGGCCGTGGGACTGAAGCTTTCTTT	CAWSGRGRGTEAFF
TRBV11-2	TRBD1	TRBJ2-2	.	TGTGCCAGCAGCGCCGGGACAGGGAGTTCCGGGGAGCTGTTTTTT	CASSAGTGSSGELFF
TRBV6-5	TRBD1	TRBJ2-7	.	TGTGCCAGCAGTTACTCGACAGGGGCCTACGAGCAGTACTTC	CASSYSTGAYEQYF
TRBV7-9	.	TRBJ2-1	.	TGTGCCAGCAGCTTCGTAGCCATGGGGAGAAATGAGCAGTTCTTC	CASSFVAMGRNEQFF
TRBV13	.	TRBJ1-2	.	TGTGCCAGCAGCTTACTTCAGGCTCCATATGGCTACACCTTC	CASSLLQAPYGYTF
TRBV29-1	TRBD2	TRBJ2-1	.	TGCAGCGTCTCCCGAACGACTAGCGGGCGGAATGAGCAGTTCTTC	CSVSRTTSGRNEQFF
TRBV30	.	TRBJ2-3	.	TGTGCCTGGAGTGCAGGGGATGGAGATACGCAGTATTTT	CAWSAGDGDTQYF
TRBV6-5	TRBD2	TRBJ2-7	few	TGTGCCAGCAGTTACTCTAGCGGGGGTTCCCACGAGCAGTACTTC	CASSYSSGGSHEQYF
TRBV7-9	.	TRBJ2-7	few	TGTGCCGTCCGAAAGGGGGGAGGGAACGAGCAGTACTTC	CAVRKGGGNEQYF
TRBV6-1	TRBD1	TRBJ1-1	once	TGTGCCAGCAGTACCGACAGGGTTTTGGCTGAAGCTTTCTTT	CASSTDRVLAEAFF
TRBV6-1	TRBD1	TRBJ2-7	.	TGTGCCAGCAACCGACAGGGGCCGGCCTACGAGCAGTACTTC	CASNRQGPAYEQYF
TRBV6-5	.	TRBJ1-5	once	TGTGCCAGCAGTTACTCGAAGACAGGTGGCGGTCAGCCCCAGCATTTT	CASSYSKTGGGQPQHF
TRBV7-2	TRBD1	TRBJ2-2	.	TGTGCCAGCAGCCGGGACAGGGATGGAACCGGGGAGCTGTTTTTT	CASSRDRDGTGELFF
TRBV18	TRBD1	TRBJ1-5	few	TGTGCCAGCTCACCCGACAGGGGGCGTCAGCCCCAGCATTTT	CASSPDRGRQPQHF
TRBV7-2	TRBD1	TRBJ1-5	few	TGTGCCAGCAGCTTGTCCGGGACAGGGATTCAGCCCCAGCATTTT	CASSLSGTGIQPQHF
TRBV25-1	TRBD2	TRBJ2-5	.	TGTGCCAGCAGTTACCGACTAGCGGGGGGAGAGACCCAGTACTTC	CASSYRLAGGETQYF
TRBV5-1	TRBD2	TRBJ2-5	.	TGCGCCAGCAGCTCCGGGGGGACCCGAGGGGAGACCCAGTACTTC	CASSSGGTRGETQYF
TRBV7-2	TRBD1	TRBJ2-3	.	TGTGCCAGCAGCACCCGGACAGGGGGCGGCACAGATACGCAGTATTTT	CASSTRTGGGTDTQYF
TRBV4-3	.	TRBJ1-2	.	TGCGCCAGCAGCCAAGATCGGGAAGACAGGCCCTCCACAAACTATGGCTACACCTTC	CASSQDREDRPSTNYGYTF
TRBV4-3	TRBD1	TRBJ2-7	few	TGCGCCAGCAGCCAAGGCGACAGGGGCTCCTACGAGCAGTACTTC	CASSQGDRGSYEQYF
TRBV30	.	TRBJ2-7	once	TGTGCCTGGAGCCGAGTGGGGGGAGGCGAGCAGTACTTC	CAWSRVGGGEQYF
TRBV18	.	TRBJ1-3	.	TGTGCCAGCTCACCCACAGGGTCCTACGGAAACACCATATATTTT	CASSPTGSYGNTIYF
TRBV6-6	.	TRBJ2-2	few	TGTGCCAGCAGTTACAGCATCACCGGGGAGCTGTTTTTT	CASSYSITGELFF
TRBV6-5	.	TRBJ1-1	.	TGTGCCAGCAGTCCCACGGGGGGGAACACTGAAGCTTTCTTT	CASSPTGGNTEAFF
TRBV5-6	.	TRBJ2-7	.	TGTGCCAGCAGCTTGGGGTCGAGGGGGACCTCCTACGAGCAGTACTTC	CASSLGSRGTSYEQYF
TRBV27	.	TRBJ2-2	.	TGTGCCAGCAGAACTGGCGGTCTATACACCGGGGAGCTGTTTTTT	CASRTGGLYTGELFF
TRBV6-6	.	TRBJ2-3	.	TGTGCCAGCAGTTACTCGACTATTCCAGATACGCAGTATTTT	CASSYSTIPDTQYF